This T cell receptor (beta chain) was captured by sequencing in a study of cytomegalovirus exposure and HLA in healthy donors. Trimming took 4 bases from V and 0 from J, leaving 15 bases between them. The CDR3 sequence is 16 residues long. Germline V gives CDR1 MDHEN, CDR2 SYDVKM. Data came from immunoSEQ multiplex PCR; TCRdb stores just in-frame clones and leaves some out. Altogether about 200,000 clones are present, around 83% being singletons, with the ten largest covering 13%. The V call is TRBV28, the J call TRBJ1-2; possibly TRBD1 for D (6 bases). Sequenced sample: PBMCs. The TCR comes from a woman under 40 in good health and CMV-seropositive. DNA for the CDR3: TGTGCCAGCAGTTCTAGGTGGGGACACTCTAACTATGGCTACACCTTC. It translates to CASSSRWGHSNYGYTF.